These 17 T cell receptor beta chains were sequenced from one sample in a study of control samples from healthy donors and cancer patients. Assay used: immunoSEQ multiplex PCR; TCRdb lists only in-frame clones, some missing. The top ten clones hold 3% to 4% of a sample with 73,000 or so clones, more than 75% of them seen once. The sequencing sample was made of blood. Receptors were obtained from a woman aged 50 to 60 in good health.

V usage is TRBV7-2 and J usage is TRBJ1-5; D gene unclear. Deletions cut 5 bases from V and 6 bases from J, with 11 bases between. This CDR3 has 13 residues. The V gene's germline CDR1 is SGHTA and CDR2 FQGNSA. The CDR3 DNA reads TGTGCCAGCAGCCCGAGCGGTCGTCAGCCCCAGCATTTT. Residues: CASSPSGRQPQHF.

The chain carries TRBV13 and TRBJ1-6, with D possibly being TRBD1 (6 bases). CDR3 length: 14 residues. V lost 2 bases to trimming and J lost 6 bases, with 8 bases between them. Looked up from germline, CDR1 is PRHDT and CDR2 is FYEKMQ (reference sequence). CDR3 in amino acids: CASSLFRGNSPLHF. DNA for the CDR3: TGTGCCAGCAGCTTATTCAGGGGTAATTCACCCCTCCACTTT.

J is TRBJ1-5 and V is TRBV24-1; weak D call: TRBD1 (5 bases). Germline V lookup: CDR1 KGHDR, CDR2 SFDVKD. V lost 7 bases and J 3 bases, leaving 12 bases between the germline ends. The CDR3 spans 14 residues. The CDR3 DNA is TGTGCCACCAGCGGGGGGAGCTTCAATCAGCCCCAGCATTTT. Its translation is CATSGGSFNQPQHF.

The V call is TRBV28, the J call TRBJ2-1; 9 nucleotides agree with TRBD2. This CDR3 contains 17 residues. V trimming: 5 bases; J trimming: 8 bases; junction bases outside the gene matches: 16. In germline, CDR1 is MDHEN, CDR2 SYDVKM. The CDR3 is CASSDPLVAGGPHEQFF. CDR3 DNA: TGTGCCAGCAGTGACCCTCTAGTTGCGGGAGGGCCACATGAGCAGTTCTTC.

The V call is TRBV7-8, the J call TRBJ1-5, with a tentative D call TRBD1 (5 bases). Germline V CDR1 and CDR2: SGHVS, FQNEAQ. The CDR3 sequence is 16 residues long. The V and J ends lost 1 base and 1 base respectively, with 11 bases between them. As DNA, the CDR3 is TGTGCCAGCAGCTTAGATTTGGGGCTCAGCAATCAGCCCCAGCATTTT. Amino acids: CASSLDLGLSNQPQHF.

The chain links TRBV5-1 to TRBJ2-1; D is perhaps TRBD1 or TRBD2 (5 bases each). The germline V gene encodes CDR1 SGHRS and CDR2 YFSETQ. The CDR3 sequence is 14 residues long. V shed 4 bases and J shed 9 bases, with 17 bases lying between them. CDR3 protein: CASSPGDLRLEQFF. The CDR3 coding sequence is TGCGCCAGCAGCCCCGGGGACCTGAGACTTGAGCAGTTCTTC. The complete variable domain, with remaining parts taken from reference TRBV5-1 and TRBJ2-1, reads KAGVTQTPRYLIKTRGQQVTLSCSPISGHRSVSWYQQTPGQGLQFLFEYFSETQRNKGNFPGRFSGRQFSNSRSEMNVSTLELGDSALYLCASSPGDLRLEQFFGPGTRLTVL.

The chain carries TRBV7-6 and TRBJ1-1; D remains ambiguous. With 2 bases removed from V and 1 base from J, the gap between germline ends came to 8 bases. The CDR3 has 14 amino acids. CDR1 and CDR2 from the germline V gene are SGHVS and FNYEAQ. The CDR3 sequence is CASSLFQANTEAFF. CDR3 nucleotide sequence: TGTGCCAGCAGCTTATTCCAGGCGAACACTGAAGCTTTCTTT.

This clone was counted only a few times. This chain connects TRBV6-5 to TRBJ1-1; 7 bases line up with TRBD1. The germline gives CDR1 MNHEY, CDR2 SVGAGI. The CDR3 totals 12 residues. Losses at the gene ends were 4 bases for V and 7 bases for J; bases not matched to a gene: 3. The CDR3 sequence is CASSLDRHEAFF. DNA of the CDR3: TGTGCCAGCAGTTTGGACAGGCATGAAGCTTTCTTT.

The rearrangement joins TRBV9 to TRBJ2-3; D remains ambiguous. The CDR3 is 14 residues long. CDR1 SGDLS and CDR2 YYNGEE come from the germline V gene. Trimming took 0 bases from V and 6 from J, leaving 11 bases between them. The CDR3 coding sequence is TGTGCCAGCAGCGTAGATCTGCTTGGGGATACGCAGTATTTT. Translated: CASSVDLLGDTQYF.

The chain has TRBV3-1 (or the pseudogene TRBV3-2) and TRBJ2-1, with 7 bases matching TRBD1. CDR1 and CDR2 (germline): LGHDT, YNNKEL (reference sequence). The V and J ends lost 0 bases and 1 base, in that order; junction bases with no gene match: 6. The CDR3 is 17 amino acids. The CDR3 here is CASSQDVWDRSYNEQFF. CDR3 coding DNA: TGTGCCAGCAGCCAAGATGTGTGGGACAGATCCTACAATGAGCAGTTCTTC.

The rearrangement links TRBV4-1 to TRBJ1-2; 8 nucleotides align to TRBD1. Per the germline V gene, CDR1 is MGHRA and CDR2 is YSYEKL. The CDR3 runs 15 residues. V shed 4 bases and J 6 bases; nucleotides not matched to a gene: 10. The CDR3 reads CASSRKQGDQNGYTF. The CDR3 DNA reads TGCGCCAGCAGCCGCAAACAGGGGGACCAGAATGGCTACACCTTC.

J is TRBJ2-7 and V is TRBV7-3; 8 positions agree with TRBD1. This CDR3 is 14 amino acids long. Germline V CDR1 and CDR2: SGHTA, FQGTGA. Unmatched junction bases numbered 4, after V lost 3 bases and J lost 3 bases. This chain's CDR3 is CASSFGQGDYEQYF. For the CDR3, the DNA is TGTGCCAGCAGCTTCGGACAGGGAGACTACGAGCAGTACTTC.

The chain employs TRBV27 and TRBJ1-2; 11 nucleotides agree with TRBD1. This CDR3 contains 14 residues. Losses at the gene ends were 2 bases for V and 5 bases for J; bases not matched to a gene: 1. Germline CDR1 reads MNHEY; CDR2 reads SMNVEV (reference sequence). The chain's CDR3 is CASSLRDRGYGYTF. In DNA form, the CDR3 reads TGTGCCAGCAGTTTAAGGGACAGGGGGTATGGCTACACCTTC.

The V call is TRBV2, the J call TRBJ2-3, with TRBD2 matching over 10 bases. Germline loops: CDR1 SNHLY, CDR2 FYNNEI. V gave up 6 bases and J gave up 2 bases; unmatched junction bases: 2. This CDR3 is 14 amino acids long. CDR3 region: CASRLAGLTDTQYF. In DNA form, the CDR3 reads TGTGCCAGCAGACTAGCGGGACTCACAGATACGCAGTATTTT. The whole variable domain, filled in from reference TRBV2 and TRBJ2-3, reads EPEVTQTPSHQVTQMGQEVILRCVPISNHLYFYWYRQILGQKVEFLVSFYNNEISEKSEIFDDQFSVERPDGSNFTLKIRSTKLEDSAMYFCASRLAGLTDTQYFGPGTRLTVL.

V is TRBV19 and J is TRBJ1-1; a weak D match, TRBD1 (5 bases). The V gene's germline CDR1 is LNHDA and CDR2 SQIVND (reference sequence). Trimming shortened V by 3 bases and J by 1 base, and 12 bases separated the two germline ends. The CDR3 runs to 15 residues. The CDR3 DNA sequence: TGTGCCAGTAGTATTCGTGGCAGGGCGAACACTGAAGCTTTCTTT. Protein: CASSIRGRANTEAFF.

The chain links TRBV19 to TRBJ2-6; either TRBD1 or TRBD2 may supply D (5 bases each). The CDR3 length is 12 residues. Between the trimmed V and J ends, which lost 4 bases and 15 bases, there was a span of 13 bases. From germline, CDR1 is LNHDA and CDR2 SQIVND (reference sequence). CDR3 sequence reads: CASSKGRVALTF. Here the CDR3 DNA reads TGTGCCAGTAGTAAGGGACGAGTGGCCCTGACTTTC. Full variable domain (remainder filled in from reference TRBV19 and TRBJ2-6): DGGITQSPKYLFRKEGQNVTLSCEQNLNHDAMYWYRQDPGQGLRLIYYSQIVNDFQKGDIAEGYSVSREKKESFPLTVTSAQKNPTAFYLCASSKGRVALTFGAGSRLTVL.

The chain combines TRBV24-1 with TRBJ2-6; D call uncertain. Germline CDR1 reads KGHDR; CDR2 reads SFDVKD. Trimming left V 2 bases short and J 4 bases short, with 8 bases between. This CDR3 has 15 amino acids. The CDR3 sequence is CATSDYSAGANVLTF. CDR3 sequence (DNA): TGTGCCACCAGTGATTACAGCGCGGGGGCCAACGTCCTGACTTTC.